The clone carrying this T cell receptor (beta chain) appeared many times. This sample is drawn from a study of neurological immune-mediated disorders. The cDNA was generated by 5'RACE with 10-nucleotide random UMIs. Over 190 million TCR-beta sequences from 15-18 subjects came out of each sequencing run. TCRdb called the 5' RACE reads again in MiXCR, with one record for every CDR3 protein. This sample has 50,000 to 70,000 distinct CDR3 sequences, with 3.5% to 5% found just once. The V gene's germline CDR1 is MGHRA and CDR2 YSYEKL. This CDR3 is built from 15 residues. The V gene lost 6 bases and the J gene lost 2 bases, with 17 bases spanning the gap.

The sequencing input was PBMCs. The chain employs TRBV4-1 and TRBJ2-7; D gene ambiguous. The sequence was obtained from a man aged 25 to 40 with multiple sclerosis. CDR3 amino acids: CASSIKVDSPYEQYF. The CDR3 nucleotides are TGCGCCAGCAGTATAAAGGTAGATAGCCCCTACGAGCAGTACTTC.